This is a list of T cell receptor beta chains from one sample in a study of blood T cell repertoires in COVID-19. This table comes from immunoSEQ multiplex PCR, and its TCRdb copy is limited to in-frame clones, with some not included. The table has approximately 160,000 clones, less than 90% seen once. The source material was peripheral blood. The receptors derive from a man younger than 30 with active or convalescent COVID-19. Both conserved end residues are part of each CDR3. D genes are given only for firm matches. The listing skips clone size in some rows; elsewhere it reads once, few, many or a size class.

len	j_gene	abundance	v_gene	d_gene	CDR3nt	CDR3aa
16	TRBJ2-3	-	TRBV9	-	TGTGCCAGCAGCGTAGTAGGGGGGGGCCTCACAGATACGCAGTATTTT	CASSVVGGGLTDTQYF
15	TRBJ2-7	-	TRBV15	-	TGTGCCACCAGCAGAGCGCGGGAAAGCCCCTACGAGCAGTACTTC	CATSRARESPYEQYF
15	TRBJ1-5	-	TRBV6-2/TRBV6-3	TRBD1	TGTGCCAGCAGTGAGGGGGCGACGTGGGATCAGCCCCAGCATTTT	CASSEGATWDQPQHF
15	TRBJ1-2	few	TRBV7-2	-	TGTGCCAGCAGCTTAGACCTCCACGTTGGGAGGGGCTACACCTTC	CASSLDLHVGRGYTF
16	TRBJ2-7	-	TRBV6-5	TRBD1	TGTGCCAGCAGTTACTCGGGGACAGGGTCATCTTACGAGCAGTACTTC	CASSYSGTGSSYEQYF
18	TRBJ2-1	-	TRBV5-1	-	TGCGCCAGCAGCCCCAGGGGCGGGGGCGCCCCTGAGATAAATGAGCAGTTCTTC	CASSPRGGGAPEINEQFF
13	TRBJ2-1	once	TRBV15	-	TGTGCCACCAGCAGAAAGACTATCAATGAGCAGTTCTTC	CATSRKTINEQFF
14	TRBJ2-1	-	TRBV11-3	TRBD1	TGTGCCAGCAGCCGAAGGACAGGTCACAATGAGCAGTTCTTC	CASSRRTGHNEQFF
14	TRBJ2-2	-	TRBV20-1	TRBD1	TGCAGTGCTAGTACGGACAGGGGAACCGGGGAGCTGTTTTTT	CSASTDRGTGELFF
15	TRBJ1-3	-	TRBV6-5	-	TGTGCCAGCAGTTACACAGGGAAAGCTGGAAACACCATATATTTT	CASSYTGKAGNTIYF
14	TRBJ2-5	-	TRBV5-4	TRBD2	TGTGCCAGCAGCCGGGGACTAGGCGGGGAGACCCAGTACTTC	CASSRGLGGETQYF
16	TRBJ2-3	-	TRBV5-1	TRBD1	TGCGCCAGCAGCTCCGTAGGACAGGGCAGCACAGATACGCAGTATTTT	CASSSVGQGSTDTQYF
14	TRBJ1-1	-	TRBV30	-	TGTGCCTGGGATCGAGGGGGGGTGAACACTGAAGCTTTCTTT	CAWDRGGVNTEAFF
12	TRBJ2-2	-	TRBV19	-	TGTGCAGCTCGGGGATGGACCGGGGAGCTGTTTTTT	CAARGWTGELFF
16	TRBJ1-5	-	TRBV2	TRBD1	TGTGCCAGCAAAAATCAGTGGGGACAGGGAAATCAGCCCCAGCATTTT	CASKNQWGQGNQPQHF
13	TRBJ2-1	once	TRBV2	-	TGTGCCAGCGAACCCGAGGGACTCCGGGAGCAGTTCTTC	CASEPEGLREQFF
12	TRBJ2-7	-	TRBV10-3	-	TGTGCCATCAGTAGTAGTTCCTACGAGCAGTACTTC	CAISSSSYEQYF
15	TRBJ2-5	-	TRBV7-2	TRBD2	TGTGCCAGCAGCTTAGAGCGGGGACTAGCGGAGACCCAGTACTTC	CASSLERGLAETQYF
14	TRBJ2-7	-	TRBV28	-	TGTGCCAGCAGGTTTTTCGACAGCTCCTACGAGCAGTACTTC	CASRFFDSSYEQYF
19	TRBJ2-3	few	TRBV28	-	TGTGCCAGCAGTTTTCTTGATCCATCCGAGGCACCTAGCACAGATACGCAGTATTTT	CASSFLDPSEAPSTDTQYF
13	TRBJ1-5	-	TRBV29-1	TRBD1	TGCAGCGTTAGGGACAGGGGGAATCAGCCCCAGCATTTT	CSVRDRGNQPQHF
15	TRBJ2-1	-	TRBV11-2	TRBD2	TGTGCCAGCAGCTCGACCGGGACTATCTACAATGAGCAGTTCTTC	CASSSTGTIYNEQFF
16	TRBJ2-5	-	TRBV10-3	TRBD2	TGTGCCATCCAGAACCCGGGACTAGCGGACCCGGAGACCCAGTACTTC	CAIQNPGLADPETQYF
15	TRBJ2-1	-	TRBV5-8	TRBD2	TGTGCCAGCAGCTTGGGTAGCGGGGGGGCCAATGAGCAGTTCTTC	CASSLGSGGANEQFF
13	TRBJ2-1	-	TRBV5-4	-	TGTGCCAGCAGCTCCAGGGCTTCCAATGAGCAGTTCTTC	CASSSRASNEQFF
17	TRBJ1-2	-	TRBV19	TRBD1	TGTGCCAGTAGTATGATCCCCGGCGACGGGACAGGGGTCGGCTACACCTTC	CASSMIPGDGTGVGYTF
15	TRBJ1-5	-	TRBV19	TRBD1	TGTGCCAGTAGGGGGGACAGGGAAAGCAATCAGCCCCAGCATTTT	CASRGDRESNQPQHF
15	TRBJ1-2	-	TRBV4-1	-	TGCGCCAGCAGCCTGGGTCAGGGGAGCCACTATGGCTACACCTTC	CASSLGQGSHYGYTF
16	TRBJ2-7	-	TRBV7-9	TRBD1	TGTGCCAGCAGCTTGGGCGGTGCAGGGGGTAGCTACGAGCAGTACTTC	CASSLGGAGGSYEQYF
17	TRBJ1-4	-	TRBV2	-	TGTGCCAGCAGTGAGGGTCTGGGAGGGGCAACTAATGAAAAACTGTTTTTT	CASSEGLGGATNEKLFF
14	TRBJ1-1	-	TRBV6-1	TRBD1	TGTGCCAGCAGTGAACGTTCAGGGGGGACTGAAGCTTTCTTT	CASSERSGGTEAFF
17	TRBJ2-7	-	TRBV4-1	TRBD2	TGCGCCAGCAGCCATCAGGGTTGGACTAGCGGGAGGGACGAGCAGTACTTC	CASSHQGWTSGRDEQYF
17	TRBJ2-1	-	TRBV11-2	TRBD2	TGTGCCAGCAGTTTGCTGTATAGCGGGGGCCCGCTCAATGAGCAGTTCTTC	CASSLLYSGGPLNEQFF
17	TRBJ2-1	-	TRBV7-2	TRBD2	TGTGCCAGCACCTCTCTAGCGGGACAAGGCTCCTACAATGAGCAGTTCTTC	CASTSLAGQGSYNEQFF
13	TRBJ1-2	-	TRBV24-1	-	TGTGCCACCAGTGACAGTACCATCTATGGCTACACCTTC	CATSDSTIYGYTF
14	TRBJ1-5	-	TRBV6-5	-	TGTGCCTCCCAACGCCCAGGGAGCAATCAGCCCCAGCATTTT	CASQRPGSNQPQHF
15	TRBJ1-3	-	TRBV5-1	-	TGCGCCAGCAGCTTGGGCTCCAGCTCTGGAAACACCATATATTTT	CASSLGSSSGNTIYF
15	TRBJ2-2	-	TRBV2	-	TGTGCCAGCAGTGACCAGCGAACGAACACCGGGGAGCTGTTTTTT	CASSDQRTNTGELFF
13	TRBJ1-2	few	TRBV29-1	TRBD1	TGCAGCGTTGATGGGGACAGGGTCGGCGGCTACACCTTC	CSVDGDRVGGYTF
15	TRBJ2-2	-	TRBV4-1	-	TGCGCCAGCAGCCAAGGCTGGGGGCGAACCGGGGAGCTGTTTTTT	CASSQGWGRTGELFF
15	TRBJ1-2	-	TRBV3-1/TRBV3-2	TRBD1	TGTGCCAGCAGCCAGGCCGGGACAGGGGTCTACGGCTACACCTTC	CASSQAGTGVYGYTF
16	TRBJ1-1	few	TRBV5-3	TRBD1	TGTGCCAGAAGCGGAGCCGGGACAGGGCGGGACACTGAAGCTTTCTTT	CARSGAGTGRDTEAFF
13	TRBJ1-2	-	TRBV7-2	TRBD1	TGTGCCAGCAGCGTCCGGACAGGCTATGGCTACACCTTC	CASSVRTGYGYTF
16	TRBJ2-2	-	TRBV27	TRBD2	TGTGCCAGCAGTTTAAGGCTAGCGGGATATACCGGGGAGCTGTTTTTT	CASSLRLAGYTGELFF
15	TRBJ1-3	many	TRBV7-2	-	TGTGCCAGCAGCTTACAGGCAGGGGCTGGAAACACCATATATTTT	CASSLQAGAGNTIYF
17	TRBJ2-1	-	TRBV28	TRBD2	TGTGCCAGCATCGTAGGATCGGCGGGAGGGTCTATTAATGAGCAGTTCTTC	CASIVGSAGGSINEQFF
18	TRBJ1-5	-	TRBV6-2/TRBV6-3	-	TGTGCCAGCAGTTACCCGCAGGGAAGAAAAGTAGGCAATCAGCCCCAGCATTTT	CASSYPQGRKVGNQPQHF
15	TRBJ2-2	-	TRBV11-2	-	TGTGCCAGCAGCCCCGCGGTGGGGGGAGCCGGGGAGCTGTTTTTT	CASSPAVGGAGELFF
14	TRBJ1-1	-	TRBV7-3	-	TGTGCCAGCAGGTTGACAGTTATGAACACTGAAGCTTTCTTT	CASRLTVMNTEAFF
16	TRBJ2-1	-	TRBV6-5	-	TGTGCCAGCAGTTACTCGAGGGCGGGGTGGAACAATGAGCAGTTCTTC	CASSYSRAGWNNEQFF
18	TRBJ2-3	-	TRBV4-1	-	TGCGCCAGCAGCCAAGACAGTATGAGCGAGACTAGCACAGATACGCAGTATTTT	CASSQDSMSETSTDTQYF